This entry lists 28 T cell receptor beta chains sequenced from one sample in a study of cytomegalovirus exposure and HLA in healthy donors. PCR amplification relied on 60 Vbeta primers (plus 13 Jbeta primers). Sequencing used immunoSEQ multiplex PCR; TCRdb keeps in-frame clones, though not all of them. The sample has about 120,000 clones, roughly 70% seen once; the top ten hold about 2.7%. Sample: PBMCs. The receptors shown here come from a woman aged 40 to 50 in good health and CMV-seropositive.

This clone was observed once. The chain joins TRBV6-1 to TRBJ1-5; no definite D call. Looked up from germline, CDR1 is MNHNS and CDR2 is SASEGT. V was clipped by 4 bases and J by 3 bases, with 16 bases between them. The CDR3 runs to 16 residues. The DNA for the CDR3 is TGTGCCAGCAGTGCCCGCCGTCAGGACTACAATCAGCCCCAGCATTTT. This sequence encodes CASSARRQDYNQPQHF.

V usage is TRBV30 and J usage is TRBJ1-5; possible D gene TRBD1, 5 bases. Looked up from germline, CDR1 is GTSNPN and CDR2 is SVGIG (reference sequence). CDR3 length equals 13 residues. Trimming cost V 2 bases and J 4 bases, with 9 bases left between them. The CDR3 here is CAWSFQGNQPQHF. The CDR3 DNA reads as TGTGCCTGGAGTTTCCAGGGAAATCAGCCCCAGCATTTT.

The chain joins TRBV7-6 to TRBJ2-2; tentatively, D is TRBD1 (6 bases). V was clipped by 0 bases and J by 3 bases, with 11 bases between them. Germline CDR1 reads SGHVS; CDR2 reads FNYEAQ. The CDR3 has 16 residues. The CDR3 bases are TGTGCCAGCAGCTTAGCGGGCAGGGGATACACCGGGGAGCTGTTTTTT. This gives the protein CASSLAGRGYTGELFF.

The V and J genes are TRBV5-6 and TRBJ2-7, with a possible D match to TRBD2 (7 bases). The CDR3 runs to 14 residues. Looked up from germline, CDR1 is SGHDT and CDR2 is YYEEEE. The ends were cut back, 1 base at V and 3 bases at J, with 11 bases in the middle. CDR3 in amino acids: CASSLWGGGYEQYF. In DNA form, the CDR3 reads TGTGCCAGCAGCTTGTGGGGAGGGGGCTACGAGCAGTACTTC.

This clone was observed a handful of times. This chain links TRBV6-5 with TRBJ1-2; 8 bases agree with TRBD1. Germline V lookup: CDR1 MNHEY, CDR2 SVGAGI. The ends lost 2 bases at V and 5 bases at J; junction bases unmatched: 7. The CDR3 runs 15 residues. The CDR3 loop reads CASSYTGGQGYGYTF. As DNA, the CDR3 is TGTGCCAGCAGTTACACAGGGGGACAAGGATATGGCTACACCTTC.

The V and J genes are TRBV4-3 and TRBJ2-7; D unclear. This CDR3 comprises 16 residues. Trimming stripped 0 bases from V and 0 bases from J, with 12 bases between. Germline CDR1 and CDR2: LGHNA and YSLEER. The CDR3 region is CASSQDLLGLSYEQYF. As DNA, the CDR3 is TGCGCCAGCAGCCAAGATCTCCTGGGCCTCTCCTACGAGCAGTACTTC.

This chain uses TRBV6-1 with TRBJ2-7, with a tentative D call TRBD2 (5 bases). Germline CDR1 reads MNHNS; CDR2 reads SASEGT. Trimming pared 8 bases from V and 0 bases from J, leaving 8 bases between. This CDR3 comprises 12 residues. As DNA, the CDR3 is TGTGCCAGCGGACTCTTCTCCTACGAGCAGTACTTC. It specifies CASGLFSYEQYF.

This clone was detected only a few times. V gene TRBV5-1 combines with J gene TRBJ2-1, with 12 bases aligning to TRBD1. The CDR3 has 16 residues. The V gene end was trimmed by 3 bases and the J gene end by 7 bases; junction bases not matched to a gene: 8. Germline CDR1 is SGHRS and CDR2 is YFSETQ. The DNA for the CDR3 is TGCGCCAGCAGCTCCAGGGACAGGGGGCGGACGAATGAGCAGTTCTTC. This sequence encodes CASSSRDRGRTNEQFF.

The chain is built from TRBV6-6 and TRBJ2-5; a weak D match, TRBD2 (6 bases). The ends were cut back, 4 bases at V and 5 bases at J, with 17 bases in the middle. Germline CDR1 is MNHNY and CDR2 is SVGAGI (reference sequence). The CDR3 runs to 15 residues. The CDR3 is CASSSLLGAGETQYF. CDR3 coding DNA: TGTGCCAGCAGTTCCCTGTTAGGGGCGGGGGAGACCCAGTACTTC.

The V call is TRBV9, the J call TRBJ2-1; TRBD1 is a possible D gene (7 bases). This CDR3 is 19 amino acids long. CDR1 is SGDLS, CDR2 YYNGEE, per germline. V dropped 0 bases and J dropped 3 bases, with 22 bases sitting between them. CDR3 sequence (DNA): TGTGCCAGCAGCGTAGAATCCGCCGGGGGACAGCAATACTACAATGAGCAGTTCTTC. It specifies CASSVESAGGQQYYNEQFF.

The chain recombines TRBV10-3 with TRBJ2-2; no clear D gene. V was pared by 0 bases and J by 8 bases, with 10 bases between. The CDR3 contains 14 residues. Germline CDR1 reads ENHRY; CDR2 reads SYGVKD. CDR3 bases: TGTGCCATCAGTGAGTCCGTACGGTCAGGGGAGCTGTTTTTT. It encodes CAISESVRSGELFF.

The V and J genes are TRBV7-9 and TRBJ2-7; D is possibly TRBD2 (5 bases). The CDR3 spans 12 residues. CDR1 SEHNR and CDR2 FQNEAQ come from the germline V gene (reference sequence). V was trimmed by 4 bases and J by 2 bases, leaving 6 bases between them. The CDR3 reads CASSSGTYEQYF. The CDR3 DNA sequence: TGTGCCAGCAGCTCCGGGACCTACGAGCAGTACTTC.

Only a few counts were recorded for this clone. This chain uses TRBV18 with TRBJ1-1; a possible D gene is TRBD1 (6 bases). The CDR3 covers 16 residues. Per the germline V gene, CDR1 is KGHSH and CDR2 is LQKENI. V was cut by 4 bases and J by 5 bases, with 20 bases left in between. CDR3 loop: CASSRIKAQGETEAFF. Here the CDR3 DNA reads TGTGCCAGCTCACGGATAAAGGCACAGGGAGAGACTGAAGCTTTCTTT.

V gene TRBV6-1 combines with J gene TRBJ2-1; 9 bases line up with TRBD2. There are 15 residues in the CDR3. The germline V gene encodes CDR1 MNHNS and CDR2 SASEGT. V lost 4 bases, J lost 0 bases, and 1 base stayed unmatched. DNA for the CDR3: TGTGCCAGCAGTGTTAGCGGGAGCTCCTACAATGAGCAGTTCTTC. As protein: CASSVSGSSYNEQFF.

J is TRBJ1-1 and V is TRBV29-1; TRBD1 matches at 9 bases. Germline lookup yields CDR1 SQVTM and CDR2 ANQGSEA. CDR3 length: 13 residues. V lost 5 bases to trimming and J lost 4 bases; unmatched junction nucleotides: 5. The CDR3 protein is CSVTGTGTTEAFF. CDR3 nucleotides: TGCAGCGTTACCGGGACAGGGACCACTGAAGCTTTCTTT.

The DNA for the CDR3 is TGTGCCAGCAAACGGGAGACCCAGTACTTC. This translates into CASKRETQYF. The rearrangement joins TRBV6-1 to TRBJ2-5; the D is unclear. Trimming removed 7 bases from V and 5 bases from J, with 5 bases in between. The CDR3 is 10 residues long. Germline CDR1 reads MNHNS; CDR2 reads SASEGT.

The chain combines TRBV19 with TRBJ2-7; 8 bases agree with TRBD1. From germline, CDR1 is LNHDA and CDR2 SQIVND (reference sequence). Trimming at V came to 3 bases and at J to 4 bases, leaving 8 bases not matched to a gene. The CDR3 loop spans 15 amino acids. The CDR3 DNA reads as TGTGCCAGTAGTATTCGTAGGACAGGGAGTTACGAGCAGTACTTC. Protein sequence: CASSIRRTGSYEQYF.

The rearrangement joins TRBV5-4 to TRBJ2-3, with D possibly TRBD2 on 5 matching bases. V shed 2 bases and J shed 6 bases, with 22 bases lying between them. Germline CDR1 is SGHNT and CDR2 is YYREEE (reference sequence). This CDR3 has 17 amino acids. The CDR3 bases are TGTGCCAGCAGCTTTGCCGGGGATTGGGTGTTAAGGGATACGCAGTATTTT. Its protein product is CASSFAGDWVLRDTQYF.

The count of this clone is one. The chain couples TRBV7-2 to TRBJ1-6; D ambiguous. Germline-derived CDR1 and CDR2 are SGHTA and FQGNSA. With 4 bases removed from V and 0 bases from J, the gap between germline ends came to 7 bases. The CDR3 sequence is 15 residues long. The CDR3 region has the DNA TGTGCCAGCAGCTCCCGGGGCTCCTATAATTCACCCCTCCACTTT. It translates to CASSSRGSYNSPLHF.

This clone was counted a few times. This chain uses TRBV2 with TRBJ1-1; D not resolved. The CDR3 has 17 amino acids. CDR1 is SNHLY and CDR2 is FYNNEI in the germline V gene. Trimming left V 5 bases short and J 6 bases short, with 25 bases between. The CDR3 DNA is TGTGCCAGCAGTTATAACAGTGGGTTGGCCGTCGACCCTGAAGCTTTCTTT. Protein sequence: CASSYNSGLAVDPEAFF.

The gene calls are TRBV21-1 and TRBJ2-3; TRBD2 was called by the table and not checked on the DNA. TRBV21-1 represents a pseudogene. The CDR3 totals 16 residues. CDR3 nucleotides: TGTGCCAGCAGCAGAAAGCGAGGGTCTTACACAGATACGCAGTATTTT. Translated: CASSRKRGSYTDTQYF.

A remark on this clone: A junction boundary mismatches the germline segment, possibly from a read error. The gene calls are TRBV20-1 and TRBJ2-4; 8 nucleotides match TRBD2. There are 11 residues in the CDR3. Germline-derived CDR1 and CDR2 are DFQATT and SNEGSKA (reference sequence). The CDR3 nucleotides are TGCAGTGCTAGAGTTCAGCGGGAGCCCACCTTC. It yields the protein CSARVQREPTF.

CDR3 residues: CASSQVLGGVSSYNEQFF. CDR3 nucleotide sequence: TGCGCCAGCAGCCAAGTCCTCGGCGGGGTTAGCTCCTACAATGAGCAGTTCTTC. This sequence joins TRBV4-1 and TRBJ2-1; a possible D gene is TRBD2 (6 bases). V was shortened by 1 base and J by 0 bases, with 16 bases between the two germline ends. The germline CDR1 and CDR2 sequences are MGHRA and YSYEKL. The CDR3 totals 18 residues.

The CDR3 DNA sequence: TGTGCCAGCTCACCAAACAAAAGCAATCAGCCCCAGCATTTT. It is translated as CASSPNKSNQPQHF. The gene calls are TRBV18 and TRBJ1-5; D unclear. The CDR3 extends over 14 amino acids. Germline values: CDR1 KGHSH, CDR2 LQKENI. V was trimmed by 2 bases and J by 1 base, leaving 6 bases between them.

This clone was detected a few times. The chain carries TRBV2 and TRBJ2-1; 10 positions agree with TRBD1. The CDR3 sequence is 15 residues long. The J segment lost 5 bases and the V segment lost 9 bases, leaving 10 bases of the junction unmatched. CDR1 and CDR2 (germline): SNHLY, FYNNEI. The CDR3 DNA follows: TGTGCCAGTTCGCTTGGGACAGGGGCGAACAATGAGCAGTTCTTC. Amino acids: CASSLGTGANNEQFF.

The rearrangement joins TRBV6-5 to TRBJ2-1; 7 bases line up with TRBD1. Per germline, CDR1 MNHEY and CDR2 SVGAGI. The CDR3 is made up of 15 amino acids. J lost 6 bases, V lost 0 bases, and 5 bases had no gene match. The CDR3 region is CASSYSRGTVNEQFF. In DNA form, the CDR3 reads TGTGCCAGCAGTTACTCGAGGGGGACAGTCAATGAGCAGTTCTTC.

A single count supports this clone. V is TRBV2 and J is TRBJ2-5, with D possibly matching TRBD2 (7 bases). Trimming shortened V by 6 bases and J by 5 bases, and 10 bases separated the two germline ends. The CDR3 has 12 residues. Germline V gene sequence: CDR1 SNHLY, CDR2 FYNNEI. For the CDR3, the DNA is TGTGCCAGCAGAGAGGGGGGGGAGACCCAGTACTTC. Protein product: CASREGGETQYF.

CDR3 DNA: TGTGCCAGCACCCCCCCAGCCAGGGGGAGCAATCAGCCCCAGCATTTT. It encodes CASTPPARGSNQPQHF. The chain carries TRBV28 and TRBJ1-5; 7 bases match TRBD1. The germline CDR1 and CDR2 sequences are MDHEN and SYDVKM. Trimming removed 7 bases from V and 1 base from J; junction bases left unmatched: 10. The CDR3 runs 16 residues.